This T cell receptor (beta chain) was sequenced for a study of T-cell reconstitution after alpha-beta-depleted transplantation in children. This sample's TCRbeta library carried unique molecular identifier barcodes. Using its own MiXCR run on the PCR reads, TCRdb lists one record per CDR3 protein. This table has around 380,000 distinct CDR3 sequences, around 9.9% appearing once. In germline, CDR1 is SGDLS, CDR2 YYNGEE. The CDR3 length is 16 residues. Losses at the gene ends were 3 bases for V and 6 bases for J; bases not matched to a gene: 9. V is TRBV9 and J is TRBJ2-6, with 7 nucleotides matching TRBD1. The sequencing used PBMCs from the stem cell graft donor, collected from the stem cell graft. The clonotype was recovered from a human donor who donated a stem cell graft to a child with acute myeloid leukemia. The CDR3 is CASSAPRDSPANVLTF. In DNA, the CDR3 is TGTGCCAGCAGCGCCCCCCGGGACAGCCCGGCCAACGTCCTGACTTTC.